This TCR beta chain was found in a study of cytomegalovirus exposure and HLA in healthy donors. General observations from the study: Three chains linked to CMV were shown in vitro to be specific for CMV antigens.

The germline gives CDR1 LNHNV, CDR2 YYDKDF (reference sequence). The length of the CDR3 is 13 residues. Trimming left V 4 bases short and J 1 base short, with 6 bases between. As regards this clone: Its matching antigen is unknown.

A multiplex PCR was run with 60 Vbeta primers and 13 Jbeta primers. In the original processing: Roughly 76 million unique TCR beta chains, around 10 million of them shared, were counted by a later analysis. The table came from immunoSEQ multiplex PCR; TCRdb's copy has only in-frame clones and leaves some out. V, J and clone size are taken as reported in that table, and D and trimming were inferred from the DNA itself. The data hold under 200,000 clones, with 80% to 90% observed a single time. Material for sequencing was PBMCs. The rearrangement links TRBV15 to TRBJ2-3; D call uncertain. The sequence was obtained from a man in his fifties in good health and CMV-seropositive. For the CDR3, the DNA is TGTGCCACCAGCAACAGACGCACAGATACGCAGTATTTT. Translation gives CATSNRRTDTQYF.